These 21 T cell receptor beta chains were sequenced from one sample in a study of T cell responses to AZD1222 COVID-19 vaccine. Repertoires were generated with immunoSEQ multiplex PCR, while TCRdb's copy carries only in-frame clones and drops some. Of about 120,000 clones listed, 70% to 90% are singletons. The sequencing here drew on peripheral blood, taken on day 0 of AZD1222 vaccination. These receptors all stem from an adult in good health.

V gene TRBV30 combines with J gene TRBJ2-1; D is possibly TRBD1 (6 bases). Between the trimmed V and J ends, which lost 2 bases and 7 bases, there was a span of 18 bases. The CDR3 covers 15 residues. From germline, CDR1 is GTSNPN and CDR2 SVGIG (reference sequence). CDR3 DNA sequence: TGTGCCTGGAGTCGGGGTGGGGGCCGAGGTAATGAGCAGTTCTTC. The encoded protein is CAWSRGGGRGNEQFF.

This chain connects TRBV11-2 to TRBJ2-5; tentatively, D is TRBD2 (5 bases). Germline V gene sequence: CDR1 SGHAT, CDR2 FQNNGV. V lost 2 bases and J lost 1, with 5 bases in between. The CDR3 spans 13 residues. The CDR3 loop reads CASSLSGQETQYF. The CDR3 nucleotides read TGTGCCAGCAGCTTAAGCGGCCAAGAGACCCAGTACTTC.

The chain has TRBV6-4 and TRBJ2-1; TRBD2 agrees at 10 bases. CDR3 size: 14 residues. V shed 3 bases and J 9 bases; nucleotides not matched to a gene: 5. Germline CDR1 reads MRHNA; CDR2 reads SNTAGT. CDR3 amino acids: CASSEGTSVREQFF. Here the CDR3 DNA reads TGTGCCAGCAGTGAAGGGACTAGCGTTCGTGAGCAGTTCTTC.

The chain is built from TRBV28 and TRBJ1-2; possible D gene TRBD1, 6 bases. The CDR3 is made up of 13 amino acids. Germline values: CDR1 MDHEN, CDR2 SYDVKM. V was shortened by 5 bases and J by 4 bases, with 11 bases between the two germline ends. CDR3 sequence reads: CASSRTAFYGYTF. In DNA, the CDR3 is TGTGCCAGCAGTAGGACAGCCTTCTATGGCTACACCTTC.

The rearrangement links TRBV5-5 to TRBJ1-2; 9 bases are shared with TRBD1. This CDR3 region has 16 residues. V was clipped by 4 bases and J by 4 bases; unmatched bases: 11. CDR1 is SGHKS, CDR2 YYEKEE, per germline (reference sequence). The CDR3: CASSPRDRVGIYGYTF. CDR3 DNA sequence: TGTGCCAGCAGCCCCCGGGACAGGGTAGGCATCTATGGCTACACCTTC.

V gene TRBV7-2 combines with J gene TRBJ2-3; 10 bases fit TRBD2. Germline loops: CDR1 SGHTA, CDR2 FQGNSA. Trimming cost V 4 bases and J 2 bases; bases outside gene matches: 12. There are 18 residues in the CDR3. The CDR3 here is CASSSRSGGAWNTDTQYF. CDR3 nucleotide sequence: TGTGCCAGCAGCTCCAGGAGCGGGGGGGCTTGGAACACAGATACGCAGTATTTT.

The chain joins TRBV7-9 to TRBJ1-5; 7 nucleotides line up with TRBD1. Losses at the gene ends were 5 bases for V and 7 bases for J; bases not matched to a gene: 8. Germline assignment: CDR1 SEHNR and CDR2 FQNEAQ (reference sequence). This CDR3 has 14 residues. Here the CDR3 DNA reads TGTGCCAGCAGCCAGACAGGGACCGGGCAGCCCCAGCATTTT. Residues: CASSQTGTGQPQHF. Variable domain in full (rest from reference TRBV7-9 and TRBJ1-5): DTGVSQNPRHKITKRGQNVTFRCDPISEHNRLYWYRQTLGQGPEFLTYFQNEAQLEKSRLLSDRFSAERPKGSFSTLEIQRTEQGDSAMYLCASSQTGTGQPQHFGDGTRLSIL.

This clone has only one observation. This chain connects TRBV3-1 (or the pseudogene TRBV3-2) to TRBJ1-1; D call uncertain. Germline V CDR1 and CDR2: LGHDT, YNNKEL (reference sequence). CDR3 length: 13 amino acids. Between the trimmed V and J ends, which lost 5 bases and 0 bases, there was a span of 7 bases. This CDR3 is CASSYQLNTEAFF. The CDR3 nucleotides read TGTGCCAGCAGCTATCAGTTGAACACTGAAGCTTTCTTT.

The chain recombines TRBV7-2 with TRBJ2-1; D might be TRBD1 (6 bases). Trimming pared 2 bases from V and 4 bases from J, leaving 12 bases between. Germline loops: CDR1 SGHTA, CDR2 FQGNSA. This CDR3 is 15 amino acids long. CDR3 region: CASSLSRGIYNEQFF. In DNA, the CDR3 is TGTGCCAGCAGCTTAAGCAGGGGCATATACAATGAGCAGTTCTTC.

J is TRBJ2-2 and V is TRBV10-1, with TRBD2 identical over 7 bases. The CDR3 contains 14 residues. V gave up 1 base and J gave up 5 bases; unmatched junction bases: 1. Germline assignment: CDR1 WNHNN and CDR2 SYGVQD (reference sequence). The chain's CDR3 is CASSELGGTGELFF. The CDR3 coding sequence is TGCGCCAGCAGTGAGTTGGGAGGGACCGGGGAGCTGTTTTTT.

The rearrangement uses TRBV5-1 and TRBJ1-1; TRBD1 might be the D (5 bases). This CDR3 contains 15 residues. CDR1 and CDR2 (germline): SGHRS, YFSETQ. Between the trimmed V and J ends, which lost 0 bases and 6 bases, there was a span of 15 bases. CDR3 protein: CASSLVSGGYAEAFF. The DNA for the CDR3 is TGCGCCAGCAGCTTGGTGAGCGGGGGTTATGCTGAAGCTTTCTTT.

J is TRBJ1-5 and V is TRBV15; D is uncertain. This CDR3 has 15 residues. Germline CDR1 LNHNV, CDR2 YYDKDF (reference sequence). V shed 3 bases and J shed 0 bases, with 9 bases lying between them. CDR3 residues: CATSRAGFSNQPQHF. CDR3 nucleotides: TGTGCCACCAGCAGGGCCGGGTTTAGCAATCAGCCCCAGCATTTT.

The V gene is TRBV6-1, the J gene TRBJ1-5; 8 bases match TRBD1. CDR3 length equals 15 residues. Germline loops: CDR1 MNHNS, CDR2 SASEGT. The junction had 5 bases not matched to a gene; V was cut back by 2 bases and J by 5 bases. The CDR3 reads CASSEWGQDYQPQHF. The CDR3 DNA sequence: TGTGCCAGCAGTGAATGGGGACAGGACTATCAGCCCCAGCATTTT.

The chain is built from TRBV29-1 and TRBJ2-2, with unresolved D. CDR3 length: 12 residues. Germline CDR1 reads SQVTM; CDR2 reads ANQGSEA. The ends were cut back, 5 bases at V and 6 bases at J, with 10 bases in the middle. CDR3 coding DNA: TGCAGCGTTAGCCTAGTCCCCGGGGAGCTGTTTTTT. Translation: CSVSLVPGELFF.

V usage is TRBV6-5 and J usage is TRBJ1-1; TRBD1 aligns across 7 bases. The germline V gene encodes CDR1 MNHEY and CDR2 SVGAGI. V shed 2 bases, J shed 3 bases, and the junction held 6 bases outside the gene matches. The CDR3 runs to 15 residues. CDR3 sequence: CASSYTTGVYTEAFF. DNA of the CDR3: TGTGCCAGCAGTTACACAACAGGGGTATACACTGAAGCTTTCTTT.

This clone was recorded once. The chain is built from TRBV6-5 and TRBJ2-7, with 8 bases lining up with TRBD1. Trimming at V came to 8 bases and at J to 3 bases, leaving 9 bases not matched to a gene. The CDR3 covers 14 residues. Germline V gene sequence: CDR1 MNHEY, CDR2 SVGAGI. CDR3 DNA sequence: TGTGCCAGCTCGAGGACAGGGACCCACTACGAGCAGTACTTC. Amino acids: CASSRTGTHYEQYF.

This clone was counted a few times. This chain links TRBV7-3 with TRBJ2-7; 7 positions match TRBD1. Germline assignment: CDR1 SGHTA and CDR2 FQGTGA. The V and J ends lost 5 bases and 5 bases, in that order; junction bases with no gene match: 6. The CDR3 contains 13 residues. In DNA, the CDR3 is TGTGCCAGCAGCCAAGACAGGGCGAACGAGCAGTACTTC. Residues: CASSQDRANEQYF.

The chain carries TRBV5-1 and TRBJ1-3, with 9 positions matching TRBD1. This CDR3 comprises 16 residues. CDR1 is SGHRS, CDR2 YFSETQ, per germline. V dropped 0 bases and J dropped 5; count of bases not matched to a gene: 6. Here the CDR3 reads CASSLAGTGFRNTIYF. In DNA form, the CDR3 reads TGCGCCAGCAGCTTGGCGGGGACAGGGTTTAGAAACACCATATATTTT.

The chain links TRBV13 to TRBJ2-4, with D possibly TRBD1 on 6 matching bases. Trimming took off 0 bases at V and 2 bases at J, with 17 bases between the two ends. The CDR3 loop spans 18 amino acids. Germline CDR1 PRHDT, CDR2 FYEKMQ (reference sequence). CDR3 in amino acids: CASSLGLGRGPSKNIQYF. The CDR3 DNA sequence: TGTGCCAGCAGCTTAGGTCTCGGCAGGGGCCCCTCCAAAAACATTCAGTACTTC. Together with reference TRBV13 and TRBJ2-4, the CDR3 gives the full variable domain: AAGVIQSPRHLIKEKRETATLKCYPIPRHDTVYWYQQGPGQDPQFLISFYEKMQSDKGSIPDRFSAQQFSDYHSELNMSSLELGDSALYFCASSLGLGRGPSKNIQYFGAGTRLSVL.

Here the CDR3 reads CASSYSWTGSNSPLHF. The CDR3 nucleotides are TGTGCCAGCAGTTACTCATGGACCGGGAGTAATTCACCCCTCCACTTT. The genes are TRBV6-5 and TRBJ1-6; D call uncertain. Trimming cost V 0 bases and J 6 bases, with 12 bases left between them. Germline V lookup: CDR1 MNHEY, CDR2 SVGAGI. CDR3 length equals 16 residues.

On this clone itself: A much larger clone lies one base from this, so it may be a read error. The V call is TRBV6-4, the J call TRBJ1-2; possibly TRBD1 for D (5 bases). Per germline, CDR1 MRHNA and CDR2 SNTAGT. The CDR3 spans 14 residues. This CDR3 reads CTSSSGGHRSGYTF. The CDR3, as DNA: TGTACCAGCAGCTCCGGAGGACACCGGTCGGGCTACACCTTC.